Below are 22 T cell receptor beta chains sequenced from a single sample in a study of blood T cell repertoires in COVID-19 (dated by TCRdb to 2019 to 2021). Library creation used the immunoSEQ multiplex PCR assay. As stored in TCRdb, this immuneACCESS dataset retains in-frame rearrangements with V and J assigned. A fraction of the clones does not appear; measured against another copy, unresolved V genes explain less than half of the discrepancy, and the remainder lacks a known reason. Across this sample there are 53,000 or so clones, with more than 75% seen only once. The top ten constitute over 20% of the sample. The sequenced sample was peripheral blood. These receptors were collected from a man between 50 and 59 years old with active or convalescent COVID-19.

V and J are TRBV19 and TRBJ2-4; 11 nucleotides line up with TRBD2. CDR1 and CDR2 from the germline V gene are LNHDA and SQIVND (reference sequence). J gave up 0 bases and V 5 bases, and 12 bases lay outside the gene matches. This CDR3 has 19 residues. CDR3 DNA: TGTGCCAGTAGTCCAACGACTAGCGGGGCCCAGAAAGCCAAAAACATTCAGTACTTC. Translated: CASSPTTSGAQKAKNIQYF.

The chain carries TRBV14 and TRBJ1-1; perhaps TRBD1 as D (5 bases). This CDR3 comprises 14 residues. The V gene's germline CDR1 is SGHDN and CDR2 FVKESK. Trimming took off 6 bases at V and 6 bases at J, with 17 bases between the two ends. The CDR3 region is CASSPRLQGSEAFF. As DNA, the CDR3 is TGTGCCAGCAGTCCGAGACTCCAGGGATCTGAAGCTTTCTTT. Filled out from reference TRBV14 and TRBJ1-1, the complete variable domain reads EAGVTQFPSHSVIEKGQTVTLRCDPISGHDNLYWYRRVMGKEIKFLLHFVKESKQDESGMPNNRFLAERTGGTYSTLKVQPAELEDSGVYFCASSPRLQGSEAFFGQGTRLTVV.

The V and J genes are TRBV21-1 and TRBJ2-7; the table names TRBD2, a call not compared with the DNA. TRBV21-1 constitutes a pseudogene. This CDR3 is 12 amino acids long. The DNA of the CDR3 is TGTGCCAGCAGGAGATCGGCGGGCGAGCAGTACTTC. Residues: CASRRSAGEQYF.

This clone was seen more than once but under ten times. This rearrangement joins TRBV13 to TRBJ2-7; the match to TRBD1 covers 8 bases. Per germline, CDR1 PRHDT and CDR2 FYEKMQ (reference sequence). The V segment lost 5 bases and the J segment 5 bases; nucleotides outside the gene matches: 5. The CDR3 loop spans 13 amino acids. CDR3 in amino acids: CASSVETGDEQYF. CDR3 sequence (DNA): TGTGCCAGCAGCGTCGAGACAGGGGACGAGCAGTACTTC.

The CDR3 sequence: CASSLSGNTEAFF. The CDR3 DNA reads as TGTGCCAGCAGTCTTTCAGGGAACACTGAAGCTTTCTTT. This chain joins TRBV7-3 and TRBJ1-1; no firm D call. The CDR3 extends over 13 amino acids. In germline, CDR1 is SGHTA, CDR2 FQGTGA. Trimming left V 6 bases short and J 1 base short, with 9 bases between. The full variable domain, with the rest looked up from reference TRBV7-3 and TRBJ1-1, is GAGVSQTPSNKVTEKGKYVELRCDPISGHTALYWYRQSLGQGPEFLIYFQGTGAADDSGLPNDRFFAVRPEGSVSTLKIQRTERGDSAVYLCASSLSGNTEAFFGQGTRLTVV.

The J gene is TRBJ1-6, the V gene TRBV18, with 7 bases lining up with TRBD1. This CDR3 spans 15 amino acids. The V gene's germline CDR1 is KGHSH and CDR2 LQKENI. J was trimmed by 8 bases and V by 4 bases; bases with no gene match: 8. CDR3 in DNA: TGTGCCAGCTCACTCCTACAGGGGAAGGATTCACCCCTCCACTTT. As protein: CASSLLQGKDSPLHF. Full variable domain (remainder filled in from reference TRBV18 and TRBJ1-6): NAGVMQNPRHLVRRRGQEARLRCSPMKGHSHVYWYRQLPEEGLKFMVYLQKENIIDESGMPKERFSAEFPKEGPSILRIQQVVRGDSAAYFCASSLLQGKDSPLHFGNGTRLTVT.

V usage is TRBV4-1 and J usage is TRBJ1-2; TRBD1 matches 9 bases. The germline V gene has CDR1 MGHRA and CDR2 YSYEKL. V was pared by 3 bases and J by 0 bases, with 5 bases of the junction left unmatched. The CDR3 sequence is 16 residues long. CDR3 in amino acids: CASSQRQGEANYGYTF. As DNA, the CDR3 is TGCGCCAGCAGCCAGAGACAGGGGGAGGCTAACTATGGCTACACCTTC.

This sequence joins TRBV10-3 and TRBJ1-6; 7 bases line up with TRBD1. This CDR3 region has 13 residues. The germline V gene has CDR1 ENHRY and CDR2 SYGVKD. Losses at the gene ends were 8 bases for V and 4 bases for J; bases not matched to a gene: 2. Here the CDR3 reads CAIAGGYNSPLHF. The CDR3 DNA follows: TGTGCCATCGCAGGGGGATATAATTCACCCCTCCACTTT.

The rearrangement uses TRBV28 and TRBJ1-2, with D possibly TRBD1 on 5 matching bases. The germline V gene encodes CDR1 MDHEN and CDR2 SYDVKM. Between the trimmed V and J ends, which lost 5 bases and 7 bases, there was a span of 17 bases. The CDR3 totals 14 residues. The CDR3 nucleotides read TGTGCCAGCAGTATGGACACACTCTGGAGTGGCTACACCTTC. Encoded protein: CASSMDTLWSGYTF.

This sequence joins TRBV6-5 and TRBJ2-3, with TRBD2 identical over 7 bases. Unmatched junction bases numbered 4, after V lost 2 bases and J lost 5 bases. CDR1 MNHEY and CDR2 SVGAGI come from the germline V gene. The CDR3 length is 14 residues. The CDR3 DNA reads TGTGCCAGCAGTTACGAGGGAGGGCGAGATACGCAGTATTTT. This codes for CASSYEGGRDTQYF.

DNA of the CDR3: TGCGCCAGCAGCTACAACCGTGACAGGGAGCAGTTCTTC. It encodes CASSYNRDREQFF. This chain uses TRBV5-1 with TRBJ2-1; D perhaps matches TRBD1 (6 bases). The CDR3 is 13 residues long. V lost 3 bases to trimming and J lost 10 bases, with 14 bases between them. From germline, CDR1 is SGHRS and CDR2 YFSETQ.

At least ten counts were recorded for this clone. The CDR3: CASSYGGRVSYEQYF. DNA of the CDR3: TGTGCCAGCAGTTATGGTGGCAGGGTATCCTACGAGCAGTACTTC. The chain employs TRBV6-5 and TRBJ2-7; weak D call: TRBD1 (5 bases). This CDR3 contains 15 residues. CDR1 and CDR2 from the germline V gene are MNHEY and SVGAGI. Trimming stripped 3 bases from V and 1 base from J, with 13 bases between.

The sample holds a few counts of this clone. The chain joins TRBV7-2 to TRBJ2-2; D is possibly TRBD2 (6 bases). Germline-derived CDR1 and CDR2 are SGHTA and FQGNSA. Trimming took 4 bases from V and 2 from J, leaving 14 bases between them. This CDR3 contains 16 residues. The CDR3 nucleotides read TGTGCCAGCAGCTCCAGAGGAGGGACCAACACCGGGGAGCTGTTTTTT. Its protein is CASSSRGGTNTGELFF.

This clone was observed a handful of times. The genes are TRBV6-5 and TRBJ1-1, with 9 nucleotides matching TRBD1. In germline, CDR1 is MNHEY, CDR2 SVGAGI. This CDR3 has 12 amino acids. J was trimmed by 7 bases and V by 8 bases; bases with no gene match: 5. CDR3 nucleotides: TGTGCCAGCGGAGGGGACAGGGTTGAAGCTTTCTTT. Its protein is CASGGDRVEAFF.

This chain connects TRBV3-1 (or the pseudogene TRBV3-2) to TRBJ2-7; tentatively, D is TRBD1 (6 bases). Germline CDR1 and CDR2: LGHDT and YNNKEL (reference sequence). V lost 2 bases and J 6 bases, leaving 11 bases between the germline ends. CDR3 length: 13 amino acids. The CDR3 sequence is CASSQQQGTEQYF. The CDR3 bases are TGTGCCAGCAGCCAACAACAGGGAACCGAGCAGTACTTC.

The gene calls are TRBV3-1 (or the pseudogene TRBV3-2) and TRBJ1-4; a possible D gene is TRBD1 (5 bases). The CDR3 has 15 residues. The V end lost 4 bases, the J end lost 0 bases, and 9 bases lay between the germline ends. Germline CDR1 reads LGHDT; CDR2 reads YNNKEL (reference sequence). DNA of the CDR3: TGTGCCAGCAGCCCAACAGGCTCAACTAATGAAAAACTGTTTTTT. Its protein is CASSPTGSTNEKLFF.

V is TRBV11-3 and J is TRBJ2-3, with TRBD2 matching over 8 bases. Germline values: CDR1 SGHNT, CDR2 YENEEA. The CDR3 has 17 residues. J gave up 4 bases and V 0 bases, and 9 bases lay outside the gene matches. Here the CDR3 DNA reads TGTGCCAGCAGCTTAGACGGAGGTGCGGGAGGAGCAGATACGCAGTATTTT. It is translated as CASSLDGGAGGADTQYF.

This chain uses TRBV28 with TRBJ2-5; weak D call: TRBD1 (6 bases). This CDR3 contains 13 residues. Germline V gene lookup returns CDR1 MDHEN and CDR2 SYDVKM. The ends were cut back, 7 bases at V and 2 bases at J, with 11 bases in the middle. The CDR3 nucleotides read TGTGCCAGCACTCAGGGGCCTCAAGAGACCCAGTACTTC. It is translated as CASTQGPQETQYF.

The CDR3 protein is CASSARPGTGRLYGYEQYF. DNA of the CDR3: TGTGCCAGCAGCGCCCGCCCCGGGACAGGCCGATTGTACGGCTACGAGCAGTACTTC. This chain joins TRBV13 and TRBJ2-7, with 8 bases fitting TRBD1. Trimming took 5 bases from V and 3 from J; bases not matched to a gene: 21. Germline CDR1 PRHDT, CDR2 FYEKMQ (reference sequence). This CDR3 comprises 19 residues.

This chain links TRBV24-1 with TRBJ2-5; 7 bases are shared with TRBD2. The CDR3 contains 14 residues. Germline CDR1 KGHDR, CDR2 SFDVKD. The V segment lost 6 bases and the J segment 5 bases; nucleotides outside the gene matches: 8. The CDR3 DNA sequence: TGTGCCACCAGTCTCGGGGGAGGGCGGGAGACCCAGTACTTC. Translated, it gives CATSLGGGRETQYF.

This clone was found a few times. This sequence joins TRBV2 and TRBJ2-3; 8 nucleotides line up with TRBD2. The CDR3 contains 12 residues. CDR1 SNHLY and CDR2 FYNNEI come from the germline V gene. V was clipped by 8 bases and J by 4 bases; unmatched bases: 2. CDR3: CASQLAADTQYF. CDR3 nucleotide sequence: TGTGCCAGCCAACTAGCGGCAGATACGCAGTATTTT.

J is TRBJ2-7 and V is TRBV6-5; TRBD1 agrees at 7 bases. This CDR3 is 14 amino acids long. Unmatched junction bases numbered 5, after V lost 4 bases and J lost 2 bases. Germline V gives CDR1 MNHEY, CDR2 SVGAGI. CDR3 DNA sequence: TGTGCCAGCAGTTGGCAGGGGGTTCCCTACGAGCAGTACTTC. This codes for CASSWQGVPYEQYF.